Listed below are T cell receptor beta chains from one sample, sequenced in a study of blood T cell repertoires in COVID-19. Generated by immunoSEQ multiplex PCR, the TCRdb table keeps only in-frame clones and is missing some. The sample includes 150,000 to 200,000 clones, around 90% seen only once; the top ten take 5.5% to 7.5%. The sequenced sample consisted of peripheral blood. All receptors come from a middle-aged man with acute or convalescent COVID-19. Both conserved end residues are trimmed from each CDR3. Each record gives: CDR3 protein, V gene, CDR3 length, clone size, D gene. A D gene is named only where the DNA matches it firmly. Some rows have no size entry. The others give once, few or many, or a class for an expanded clone.

CDR3aa: ASSMVWRQGAYEQY
v_gene: TRBV19
len: 14
abundance: NA
d_gene: TRBD1

CDR3aa: SASGRGLGWGEQY
v_gene: TRBV20-1
len: 13
abundance: NA
d_gene: TRBD1

CDR3aa: ASSPRTGGDRSPLH
v_gene: TRBV5-5
len: 14
abundance: NA
d_gene: TRBD1

CDR3aa: AWSPSPYEQY
v_gene: TRBV30
len: 10
abundance: NA
d_gene: NA

CDR3aa: ASSPGGANEQF
v_gene: TRBV18
len: 11
abundance: NA
d_gene: NA

CDR3aa: SVVGQGVGYT
v_gene: TRBV29-1
len: 10
abundance: once
d_gene: TRBD1

CDR3aa: AWSVQGNTGELF
v_gene: TRBV30
len: 12
abundance: NA
d_gene: NA

CDR3aa: ASSIGSRGAKYT
v_gene: TRBV19
len: 12
abundance: NA
d_gene: TRBD1

CDR3aa: AWSVLAGGSYEQY
v_gene: TRBV30
len: 13
abundance: once
d_gene: TRBD2

CDR3aa: ASSQDYRGFGYEQY
v_gene: TRBV4-2
len: 14
abundance: NA
d_gene: TRBD1

CDR3aa: ASSLDQGFEPQH
v_gene: TRBV7-8
len: 12
abundance: NA
d_gene: NA